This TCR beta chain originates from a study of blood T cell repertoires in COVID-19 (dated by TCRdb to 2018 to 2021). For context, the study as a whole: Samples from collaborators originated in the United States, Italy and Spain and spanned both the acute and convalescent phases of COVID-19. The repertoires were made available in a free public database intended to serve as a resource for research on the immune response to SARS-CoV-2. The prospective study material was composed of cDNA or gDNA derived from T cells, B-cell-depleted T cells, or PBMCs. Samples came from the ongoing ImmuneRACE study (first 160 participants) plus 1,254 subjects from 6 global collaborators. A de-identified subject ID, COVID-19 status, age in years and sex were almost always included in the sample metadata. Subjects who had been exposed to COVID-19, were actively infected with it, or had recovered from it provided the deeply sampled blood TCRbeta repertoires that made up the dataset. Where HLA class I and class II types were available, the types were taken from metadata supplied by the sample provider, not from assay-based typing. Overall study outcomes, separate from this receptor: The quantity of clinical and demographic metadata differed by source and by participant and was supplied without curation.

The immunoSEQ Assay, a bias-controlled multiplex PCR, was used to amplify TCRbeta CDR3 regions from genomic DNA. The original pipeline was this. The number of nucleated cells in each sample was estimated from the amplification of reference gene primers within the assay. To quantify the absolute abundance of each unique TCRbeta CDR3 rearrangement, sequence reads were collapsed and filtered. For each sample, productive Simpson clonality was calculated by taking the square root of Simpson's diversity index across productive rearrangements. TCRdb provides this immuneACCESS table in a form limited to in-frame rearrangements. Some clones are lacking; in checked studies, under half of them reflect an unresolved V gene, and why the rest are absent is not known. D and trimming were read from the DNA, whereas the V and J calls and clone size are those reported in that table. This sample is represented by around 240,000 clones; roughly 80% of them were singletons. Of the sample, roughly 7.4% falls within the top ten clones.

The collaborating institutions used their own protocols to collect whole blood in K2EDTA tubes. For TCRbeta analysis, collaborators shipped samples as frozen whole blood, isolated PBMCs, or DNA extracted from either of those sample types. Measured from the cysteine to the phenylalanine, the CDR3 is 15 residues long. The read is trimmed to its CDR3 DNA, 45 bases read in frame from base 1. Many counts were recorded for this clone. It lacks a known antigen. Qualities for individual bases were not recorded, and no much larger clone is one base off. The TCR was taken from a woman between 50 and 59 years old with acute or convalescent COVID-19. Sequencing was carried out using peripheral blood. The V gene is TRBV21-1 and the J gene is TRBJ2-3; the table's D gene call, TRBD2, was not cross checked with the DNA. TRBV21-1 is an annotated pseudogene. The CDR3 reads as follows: CASSIGSGTTDTQYF. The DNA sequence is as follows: TGTGCCAGCAGCATAGGGAGCGGGACCACAGATACGCAGTATTTT.